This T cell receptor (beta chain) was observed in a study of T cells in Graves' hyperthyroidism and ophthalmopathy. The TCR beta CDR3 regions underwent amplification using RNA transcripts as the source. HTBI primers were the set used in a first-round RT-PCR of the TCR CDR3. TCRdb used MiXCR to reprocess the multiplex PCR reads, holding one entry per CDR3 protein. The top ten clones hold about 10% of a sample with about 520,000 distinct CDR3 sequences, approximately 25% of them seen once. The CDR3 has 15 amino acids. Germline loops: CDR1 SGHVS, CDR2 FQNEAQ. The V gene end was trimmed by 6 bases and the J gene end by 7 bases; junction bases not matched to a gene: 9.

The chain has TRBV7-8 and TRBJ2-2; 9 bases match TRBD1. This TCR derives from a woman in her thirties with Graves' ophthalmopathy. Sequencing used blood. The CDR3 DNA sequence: TGTGCCAGCAGACGTGCCGGGACAGGGATCGGGGAGCTGTTTTTT. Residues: CASRRAGTGIGELFF. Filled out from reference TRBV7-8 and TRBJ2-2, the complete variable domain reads GAGVSQSPRYKVAKRGQDVALRCDPISGHVSLFWYQQALGQGPEFLTYFQNEAQLDKSGLPSDRFFAERPEGSVSTLKIQRTQQEDSAVYLCASRRAGTGIGELFFGEGSRLTVL.